These 4 T cell receptor beta chains came from one sample sequenced in a study of T cell repertoires in cytomegalovirus infection. TCRdb reprocessed the reads via MiXCR and lists one record per CDR3 protein. There are some 800,000 distinct CDR3 sequences in the sample; around 29% occur only once, and about 12% lies in the top ten. For these receptors, no antigen is known. The sample in question was cultured CD8+ T cells from PBMCs, obtained from culture after CMV antigen stimulation. These receptors were collected from a human donor in good health (CMV status not recorded). Some clones in this sample may be carry-over from other donors' samples.

The rearrangement joins TRBV4-1 to TRBJ2-5; 9 nucleotides align to TRBD2. The CDR3 runs to 15 residues. Trimming cost V 3 bases and J 3 bases; bases outside gene matches: 5. In germline, CDR1 is MGHRA, CDR2 YSYEKL. The CDR3 coding sequence is TGCGCCAGCAGCCAGTTGACTAGCGGAGAAGAGACCCAGTACTTC. Amino acid sequence: CASSQLTSGEETQYF.

This clonotype came up a few times. The rearrangement links TRBV28 to TRBJ1-2; no clear D gene. CDR3 length: 16 residues. V gave up 2 bases and J gave up 0 bases, with 13 bases separating them. CDR1 and CDR2 (germline): MDHEN, SYDVKM. The CDR3 sequence: CASSLEGRRSNYGYTF. The CDR3, as DNA: TGTGCCAGCAGTTTAGAGGGCAGAAGGTCTAACTATGGCTACACCTTC.

The sample holds a few counts of this clonotype. The chain recombines TRBV19 with TRBJ2-1; 7 bases line up with TRBD1. V lost 8 bases, J lost 4 bases, and 11 bases stayed unmatched. Germline values: CDR1 LNHDA, CDR2 SQIVND (reference sequence). The CDR3 is 15 residues long. The chain's CDR3 is CASDVGTASYNEQFF. For the CDR3, the DNA is TGTGCCAGTGACGTCGGGACAGCCTCGTACAATGAGCAGTTCTTC.

The chain carries TRBV5-3 and TRBJ1-2; D perhaps matches TRBD1 (5 bases). TRBV5-3 carries the ORF label, with uncertain function. V shed 8 bases and J shed 1 base, with 18 bases lying between them. This CDR3 has 15 residues. DNA of the CDR3: TGTGCCAGCATCCTTAGGGCAGGGAATAACTATGGCTACACCTTC. Translated, it gives CASILRAGNNYGYTF.